This T cell receptor beta chain is from a study of T cell responses to AZD1222 COVID-19 vaccine. Whole-study results and caveats: There were mostly white British donors and more females than males, and clonal diversity was possibly underestimated. Targets within unmutated variant regions were reportedly found for nearly half of spike-specific TCRs.

Comment on this clone: Its antigen is unidentified.

Data came from immunoSEQ multiplex PCR; TCRdb stores just in-frame clones and leaves some out. The data contain approximately 100,000 clones, more than 75% of them seen just once; the ten biggest clones take up about 4.5%. V lost 5 bases and J lost 0; bases outside the gene matches: 6. CDR1 LNHDA and CDR2 SQIVND come from the germline V gene (reference sequence). The CDR3 is 16 residues long. This material consisted of peripheral blood, taken 28 days after the second AZD1222 dose. This TCR came from an adult who received the AZD1222 COVID-19 vaccine. V and J are TRBV19 and TRBJ2-2, with 7 bases aligning to TRBD1. The CDR3 reads CASSRRTGTNTGELFF. The CDR3 DNA sequence: TGTGCCAGTAGTCGCCGGACAGGAACGAACACCGGGGAGCTGTTTTTT.